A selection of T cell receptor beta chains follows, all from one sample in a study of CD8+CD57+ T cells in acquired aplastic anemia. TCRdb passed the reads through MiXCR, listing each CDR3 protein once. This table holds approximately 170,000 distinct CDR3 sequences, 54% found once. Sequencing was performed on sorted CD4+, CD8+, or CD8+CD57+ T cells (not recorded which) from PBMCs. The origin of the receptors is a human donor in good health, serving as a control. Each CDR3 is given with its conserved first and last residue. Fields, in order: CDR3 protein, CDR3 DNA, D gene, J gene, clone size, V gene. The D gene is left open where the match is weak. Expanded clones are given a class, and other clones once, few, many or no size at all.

CASSDQGTGGSPLHF	TGTGCCAGCAGTGATCAGGGGACAGGTGGTTCACCCCTCCACTTT	TRBD1	TRBJ1-6	many	TRBV2
CASSESGVEQYF	TGTGCCAGCAGTGAATCAGGGGTCGAGCAGTACTTC	-	TRBJ2-7	-	TRBV7-9
CASSLRGVPLHEQYF	TGTGCCAGCAGCTTGAGGGGAGTCCCCCTCCACGAGCAGTACTTC	-	TRBJ2-7	-	TRBV7-2
CASNRDREGSGNTIYF	TGTGCCAGCAATAGGGACAGAGAAGGCTCTGGAAACACCATATATTTT	TRBD1	TRBJ1-3	once	TRBV6-1
CASSLYGGGAVDTQYF	TGTGCCAGCAGCTTATACGGTGGGGGGGCGGTAGATACGCAGTATTTT	-	TRBJ2-3	-	TRBV7-3
CASSSWGYEQYF	TGTGCCAGCAGCTCATGGGGGTACGAGCAGTACTTC	-	TRBJ2-7	-	TRBV5-6
CASSPQGAATEAFF	TGTGCCAGTAGTCCACAGGGGGCAGCCACTGAAGCTTTCTTT	TRBD1	TRBJ1-1	-	TRBV19
CASSLGTGASPLHF	TGCGCCAGCAGCTTGGGGACAGGAGCGTCACCCCTCCACTTT	TRBD1	TRBJ1-6	-	TRBV5-1
CASSFRTVLSTDTQYF	TGTGCCAGCAGCTTCCGGACAGTCCTAAGCACAGATACGCAGTATTTT	-	TRBJ2-3	-	TRBV7-2
CASSLGQGSVGTDTQCF	TGTGCCAGTAGTCTCGGACAGGGGAGCGTTGGCACAGATACGCAGTGCTTC	TRBD1	TRBJ2-1	-	TRBV19
CASSLEQGLREKLFF	TGTGCCAGCAGCTTAGAACAGGGTTTACGGGAAAAACTGTTTTTT	-	TRBJ1-4	many	TRBV11-2
CASSQPTKSGGLFGYTF	TGCGCCAGCAGCCAACCTACGAAGTCAGGGGGGCTGTTTGGCTACACCTTC	TRBD1	TRBJ1-2	many	TRBV4-3
CASSQLRKTGEQYF	TGTGCCAGCAGCCAACTCCGCAAGACAGGCGAGCAGTACTTC	-	TRBJ2-7	many	TRBV5-5
CASSLSPTRGETQYF	TGTGCCAGCAGCTTAAGCCCGACTCGGGGGGAGACCCAGTACTTC	-	TRBJ2-5	-	TRBV7-9
CSALHTNTEAFF	TGCAGCGCCCTACACACGAACACTGAAGCTTTCTTT	-	TRBJ1-1	-	TRBV29-1
CSARQAFDQPQHF	TGCAGTGCTAGACAGGCGTTCGATCAGCCCCAGCATTTT	-	TRBJ1-5	-	TRBV20-1
CASSQTRDTQYF	TGTGCCAGCAGCCAGACGAGAGATACGCAGTATTTT	-	TRBJ2-3	-	TRBV12-3/TRBV12-4
CASSRAGGPPTDTQYF	TGTGCCAGCAGCCGAGCGGGGGGGCCCCCCACAGATACGCAGTATTTT	TRBD2	TRBJ2-3	few	TRBV14
CASSLGLSGGDNEQFF	TGTGCCAGCAGCTTAGGATTGAGCGGGGGGGACAATGAGCAGTTCTTC	TRBD2	TRBJ2-1	many	TRBV7-9
CASRMGQGVDTQYF	TGTGCCAGTAGAATGGGACAGGGGGTAGATACGCAGTATTTT	TRBD1	TRBJ2-3	-	TRBV19
CASSQGNRATGTEAFF	TGTGCCAGCAGCCAAGGGAACCGGGCCACGGGGACTGAAGCTTTCTTT	-	TRBJ1-1	-	TRBV4-1
CASSLAGGSSPLHF	TGTGCCAGCAGCCTCGCCGGCGGTTCTTCACCCCTCCACTTT	-	TRBJ1-6	many	TRBV13
CSASRDTEAFF	TGCAGTGCTAGCAGGGATACTGAAGCTTTCTTT	-	TRBJ1-1	-	TRBV20-1
CASMGQGSYGYTF	TGTGCCAGCATGGGACAGGGGAGCTATGGCTACACCTTC	TRBD1	TRBJ1-2	-	TRBV7-2
CSAGDRAYEQYF	TGCAGCGCAGGGGACAGGGCCTACGAGCAGTACTTC	TRBD1	TRBJ2-7	many	TRBV29-1
CASRGVRLGEQYF	TGTGCCAGCAGGGGCGTCAGGCTTGGGGAGCAGTACTTC	-	TRBJ2-7	few	TRBV2
CASSASDFGAFF	TGTGCCAGCAGTGCATCGGACTTCGGAGCTTTCTTT	-	TRBJ1-1	-	TRBV25-1
CASNPGAGEETQYF	TGTGCCAGCAACCCAGGGGCTGGAGAAGAGACCCAGTACTTC	-	TRBJ2-5	many	TRBV6-2/TRBV6-3
CASSEGTLVDSPLHF	TGTGCCAGCAGTGAAGGGACACTTGTAGACTCACCCCTCCACTTT	-	TRBJ1-6	-	TRBV2
CASGGRGGTDTQYF	TGTGCCAGTGGAGGGAGGGGGGGCACAGATACGCAGTATTTT	-	TRBJ2-3	-	TRBV19
CASSLWTLTSYEQYF	TGTGCCAGCAGCTTGTGGACCCTAACCTCCTACGAGCAGTACTTC	-	TRBJ2-7	many	TRBV5-8
CASTRGGNYNEQFF	TGTGCCAGCACCCGGGGGGGTAACTACAATGAGCAGTTCTTC	TRBD2	TRBJ2-1	many	TRBV6-6
CASSLESGTGVSYEQYF	TGTGCCAGCAGCTTAGAGTCCGGGACAGGGGTCTCCTACGAGCAGTACTTC	TRBD1	TRBJ2-7	few	TRBV7-2
CSARGMSGGEKYIQYF	TGCAGTGCTAGAGGAATGAGCGGGGGAGAAAAGTACATTCAGTACTTC	TRBD2	TRBJ2-4	many	TRBV20-1
CASSIAANYGYTF	TGTGCCAGTAGTATAGCGGCGAACTATGGCTACACCTTC	-	TRBJ1-2	-	TRBV19
CAWSGQGGGEKLFF	TGTGCCTGGAGTGGACAGGGGGGTGGTGAAAAACTGTTTTTT	TRBD1	TRBJ1-4	once	TRBV30
CSAREGGYGYEQYF	TGCAGTGCTAGGGAGGGAGGCTACGGTTACGAGCAGTACTTC	-	TRBJ2-7	many	TRBV20-1
CSARGARFVWDMNTEAFF	TGCAGTGCTAGGGGAGCACGGTTTGTTTGGGACATGAACACTGAAGCTTTCTTT	-	TRBJ1-1	once	TRBV20-1
CASSLMGGETDTQYF	TGTGCCAGCAGCCTAATGGGCGGGGAAACAGATACGCAGTATTTT	-	TRBJ2-3	-	TRBV7-9
CAISEGRTYEQYF	TGTGCCATCAGTGAGGGCAGGACCTACGAGCAGTACTTC	-	TRBJ2-7	few	TRBV10-3
CASSQVGGNTEAFF	TGTGCCAGCAGCCAAGTGGGGGGGAACACTGAAGCTTTCTTT	-	TRBJ1-1	many	TRBV16
CASSPVGRANTEAFF	TGTGCCAGCAGCCCGGTGGGACGGGCGAACACTGAAGCTTTCTTT	-	TRBJ1-1	-	TRBV5-8
CASGSGESNYGYTF	TGTGCTAGTGGAAGCGGTGAATCTAACTATGGCTACACCTTC	-	TRBJ1-2	many	TRBV12-5
CSAAMGWVNYGYTF	TGCAGCGCCGCTATGGGATGGGTCAACTATGGCTACACCTTC	-	TRBJ1-2	-	TRBV29-1
CASSPGTGPYEQYF	TGTGCCAGCAGCCCCGGGACTGGTCCCTACGAGCAGTACTTC	-	TRBJ2-7	-	TRBV7-3
CATSPGTGEAGANVLTF	TGTGCCACCAGTCCCGGGACAGGGGAAGCTGGGGCCAACGTCCTGACTTTC	TRBD1	TRBJ2-6	once	TRBV24-1
CASSPQGIMYYGYTF	TGTGCCAGCAGCCCACAGGGGATCATGTACTATGGCTACACCTTC	TRBD1	TRBJ1-2	-	TRBV14
CSARTVPTYEQYF	TGCAGTGCTAGAACAGTGCCAACCTACGAGCAGTACTTC	-	TRBJ2-7	-	TRBV20-1
CASSEEALQETQYF	TGTGCCAGCAGTGAGGAGGCACTTCAAGAGACCCAGTACTTC	-	TRBJ2-5	-	TRBV2
CSASPGLGGANVLTF	TGCAGTGCTAGCCCAGGGCTGGGGGGGGCCAACGTCCTGACTTTC	-	TRBJ2-6	many	TRBV20-1
CAIRGTSGALYNEQFF	TGTGCCATCAGGGGGACTAGCGGGGCACTCTACAATGAGCAGTTCTTC	TRBD2	TRBJ2-1	-	TRBV10-3
CASSMGRSGANVLTF	TGTGCCAGTAGTATGGGGAGGTCTGGGGCCAACGTCCTGACTTTC	-	TRBJ2-6	many	TRBV19
CSAARLSYNSPLHF	TGCAGTGCTGCGAGATTGTCCTATAATTCACCCCTCCACTTT	-	TRBJ1-6	many	TRBV20-1
CASSEGWSGELFF	TGTGCCAGCAGCGAGGGGTGGTCCGGGGAGCTGTTTTTT	-	TRBJ2-2	many	TRBV28
CASSPRQGTEAFF	TGTGCCAGCTCACCCAGACAGGGCACTGAAGCTTTCTTT	TRBD1	TRBJ1-1	many	TRBV18
CASSIDGESYEQYF	TGTGCCAGTAGTATAGATGGGGAGAGCTACGAGCAGTACTTC	-	TRBJ2-7	-	TRBV19
CATSGLRGQGADGYTF	TGTGCCACCAGTGGCCTTCGCGGACAGGGTGCGGATGGCTACACCTTC	TRBD1	TRBJ1-2	-	TRBV24-1
CASSLYRGANTEAFF	TGTGCCAGCAGCTTGTATAGAGGGGCGAACACTGAAGCTTTCTTT	-	TRBJ1-1	many	TRBV5-8
CASSGAGGRTDTQYF	TGTGCCAGCAGCGGTGCGGGGGGCAGGACAGATACGCAGTATTTT	TRBD2	TRBJ2-3	-	TRBV2